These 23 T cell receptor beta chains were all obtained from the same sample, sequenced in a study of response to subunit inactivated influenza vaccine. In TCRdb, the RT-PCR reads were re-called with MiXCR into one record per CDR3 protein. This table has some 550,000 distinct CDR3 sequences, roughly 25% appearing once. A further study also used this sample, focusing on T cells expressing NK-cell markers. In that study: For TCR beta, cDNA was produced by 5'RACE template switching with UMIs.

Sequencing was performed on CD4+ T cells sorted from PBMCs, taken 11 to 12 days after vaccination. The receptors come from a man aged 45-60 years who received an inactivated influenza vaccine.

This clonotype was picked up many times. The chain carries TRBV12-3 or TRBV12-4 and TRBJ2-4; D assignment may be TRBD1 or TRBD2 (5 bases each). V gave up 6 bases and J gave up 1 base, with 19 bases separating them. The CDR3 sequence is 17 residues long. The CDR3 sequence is CASSPGPLKRAKNIQYF. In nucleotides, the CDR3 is TGTGCCAGCAGCCCGGGACCCCTAAAACGGGCCAAAAACATTCAGTACTTC.

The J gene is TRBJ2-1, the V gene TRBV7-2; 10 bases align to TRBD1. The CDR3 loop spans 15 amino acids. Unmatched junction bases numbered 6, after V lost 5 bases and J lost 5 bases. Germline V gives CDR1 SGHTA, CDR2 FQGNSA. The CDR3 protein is CASSRTGGKHNEQFF. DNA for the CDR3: TGTGCCAGCAGCCGGACAGGGGGAAAGCACAATGAGCAGTTCTTC.

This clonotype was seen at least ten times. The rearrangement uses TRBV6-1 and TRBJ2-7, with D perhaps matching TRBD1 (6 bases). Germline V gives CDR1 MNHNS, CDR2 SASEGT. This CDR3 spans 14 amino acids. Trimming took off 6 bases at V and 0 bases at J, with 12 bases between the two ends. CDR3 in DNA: TGTGCCAGCAGCCCAGGGGTGGCCTCCTACGAGCAGTACTTC. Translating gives CASSPGVASYEQYF.

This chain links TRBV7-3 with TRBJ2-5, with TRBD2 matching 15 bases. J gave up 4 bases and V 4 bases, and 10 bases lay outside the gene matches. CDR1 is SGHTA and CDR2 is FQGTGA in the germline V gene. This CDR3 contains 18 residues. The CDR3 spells CASSSNPRGLAGGETQYF. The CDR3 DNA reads TGTGCCAGCAGCTCAAACCCCAGGGGACTAGCGGGGGGAGAGACCCAGTACTTC.

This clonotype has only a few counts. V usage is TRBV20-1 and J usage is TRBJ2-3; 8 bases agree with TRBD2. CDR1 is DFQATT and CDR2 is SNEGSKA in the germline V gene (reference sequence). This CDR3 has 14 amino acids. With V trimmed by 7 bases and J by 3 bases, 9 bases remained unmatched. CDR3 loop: CSVVPGGATDTQYF. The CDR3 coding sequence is TGCAGTGTCGTCCCGGGGGGGGCGACAGATACGCAGTATTTT.

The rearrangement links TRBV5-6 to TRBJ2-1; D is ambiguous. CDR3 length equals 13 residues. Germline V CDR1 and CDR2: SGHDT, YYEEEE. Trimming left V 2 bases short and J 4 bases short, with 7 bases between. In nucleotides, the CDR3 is TGTGCCAGCAGCTTCACAGTATACAATGAGCAGTTCTTC. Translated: CASSFTVYNEQFF.

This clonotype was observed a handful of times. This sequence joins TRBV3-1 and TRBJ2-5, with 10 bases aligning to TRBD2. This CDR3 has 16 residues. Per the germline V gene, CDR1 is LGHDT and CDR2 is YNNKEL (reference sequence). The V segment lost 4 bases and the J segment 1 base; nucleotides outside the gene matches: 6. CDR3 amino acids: CASSRGTSALQETQYF. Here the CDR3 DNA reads TGTGCCAGCAGCCGGGGGACTAGCGCGCTCCAAGAGACCCAGTACTTC.

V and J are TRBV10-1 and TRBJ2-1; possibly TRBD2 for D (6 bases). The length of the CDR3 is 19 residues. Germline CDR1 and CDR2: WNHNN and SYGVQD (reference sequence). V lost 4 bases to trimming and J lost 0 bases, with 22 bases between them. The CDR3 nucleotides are TGCGCCAGCAGTGGATCCCGGGGGAGCGGGCAAAGCTCCTACAATGAGCAGTTCTTC. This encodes CASSGSRGSGQSSYNEQFF.

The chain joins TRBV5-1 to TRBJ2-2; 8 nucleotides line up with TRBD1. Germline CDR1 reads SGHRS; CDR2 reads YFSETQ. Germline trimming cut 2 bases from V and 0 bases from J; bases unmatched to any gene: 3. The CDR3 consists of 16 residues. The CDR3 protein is CASSFWGQANTGELFF. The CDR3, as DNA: TGCGCCAGCAGCTTTTGGGGACAGGCGAACACCGGGGAGCTGTTTTTT.

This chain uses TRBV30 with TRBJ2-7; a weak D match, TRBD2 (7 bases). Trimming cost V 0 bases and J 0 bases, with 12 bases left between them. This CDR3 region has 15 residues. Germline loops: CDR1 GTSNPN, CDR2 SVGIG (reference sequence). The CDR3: CAWSVGGATSYEQYF. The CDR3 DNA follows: TGTGCCTGGAGTGTTGGGGGGGCGACCTCCTACGAGCAGTACTTC.

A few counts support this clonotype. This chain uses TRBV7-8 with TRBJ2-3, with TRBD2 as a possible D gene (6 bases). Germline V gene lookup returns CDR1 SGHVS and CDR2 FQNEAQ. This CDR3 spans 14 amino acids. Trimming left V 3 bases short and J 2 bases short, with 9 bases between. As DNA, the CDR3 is TGTGCCAGCAGCTTCCGGGGGAACACAGATACGCAGTATTTT. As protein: CASSFRGNTDTQYF.

CDR3 DNA sequence: TGTGCCAGCAGCTTTTCGTCAGAGCAGTTCTTC. It encodes CASSFSSEQFF. The chain is built from TRBV7-8 and TRBJ2-1; the D is unclear. Germline V gene lookup returns CDR1 SGHVS and CDR2 FQNEAQ. This CDR3 is built from 11 residues. The V end lost 3 bases, the J end lost 10 bases, and 7 bases lay between the germline ends.

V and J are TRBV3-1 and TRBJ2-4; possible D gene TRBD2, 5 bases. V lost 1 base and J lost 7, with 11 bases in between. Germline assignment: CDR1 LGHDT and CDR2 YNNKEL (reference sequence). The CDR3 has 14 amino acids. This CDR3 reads CASSQGLRGNIQYF. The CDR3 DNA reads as TGTGCCAGCAGCCAAGGTCTACGAGGGAACATTCAGTACTTC.

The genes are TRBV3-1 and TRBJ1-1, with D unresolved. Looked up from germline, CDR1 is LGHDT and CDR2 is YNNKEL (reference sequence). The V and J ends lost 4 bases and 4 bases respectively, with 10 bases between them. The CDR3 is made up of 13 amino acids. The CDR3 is CASSRVRGTEAFF. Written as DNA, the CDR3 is TGTGCCAGCAGCCGGGTCCGGGGCACTGAAGCTTTCTTT.

Here the CDR3 DNA reads TGTGCCAGTGGGGTTTTTGGTTACGAGCAGTACTTC. The encoded protein is CASGVFGYEQYF. V is TRBV19 and J is TRBJ2-7; no firm D call. The CDR3 totals 12 residues. V dropped 8 bases and J dropped 4 bases, with 12 bases sitting between them. From germline, CDR1 is LNHDA and CDR2 SQIVND (reference sequence).

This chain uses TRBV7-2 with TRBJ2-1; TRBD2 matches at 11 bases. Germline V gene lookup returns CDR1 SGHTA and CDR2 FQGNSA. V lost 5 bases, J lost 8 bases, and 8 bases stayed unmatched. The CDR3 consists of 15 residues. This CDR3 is CASSPAFSGRDEQFF. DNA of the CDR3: TGTGCCAGCAGCCCGGCCTTTAGCGGGAGGGATGAGCAGTTCTTC.

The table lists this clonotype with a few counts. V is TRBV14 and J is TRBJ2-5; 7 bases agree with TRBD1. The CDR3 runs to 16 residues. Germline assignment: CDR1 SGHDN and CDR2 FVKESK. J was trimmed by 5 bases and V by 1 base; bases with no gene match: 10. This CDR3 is CASSQGGRGRGETQYF. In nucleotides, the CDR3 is TGTGCCAGCAGCCAAGGCGGAAGGGGGCGAGGGGAGACCCAGTACTTC.

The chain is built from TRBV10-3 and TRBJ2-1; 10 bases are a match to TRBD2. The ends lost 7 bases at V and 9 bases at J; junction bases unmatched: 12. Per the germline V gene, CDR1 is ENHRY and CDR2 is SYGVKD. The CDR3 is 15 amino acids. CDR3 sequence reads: CAINSSGGPKGEQFF. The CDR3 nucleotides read TGTGCCATCAACTCTAGCGGGGGCCCAAAGGGTGAGCAGTTCTTC.

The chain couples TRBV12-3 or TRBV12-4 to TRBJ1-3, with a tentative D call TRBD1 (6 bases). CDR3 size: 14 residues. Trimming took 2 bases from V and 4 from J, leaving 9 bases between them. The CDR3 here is CASSLSGQGNTIYF. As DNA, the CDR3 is TGTGCCAGCAGTTTATCCGGACAGGGAAACACCATATATTTT.

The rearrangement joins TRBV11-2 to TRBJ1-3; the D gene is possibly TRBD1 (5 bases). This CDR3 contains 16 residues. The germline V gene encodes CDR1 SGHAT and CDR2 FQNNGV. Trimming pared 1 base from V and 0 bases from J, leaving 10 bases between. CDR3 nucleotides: TGTGCCAGCAGCTTAGGGGACCGGAGCTCTGGAAACACCATATATTTT. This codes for CASSLGDRSSGNTIYF.

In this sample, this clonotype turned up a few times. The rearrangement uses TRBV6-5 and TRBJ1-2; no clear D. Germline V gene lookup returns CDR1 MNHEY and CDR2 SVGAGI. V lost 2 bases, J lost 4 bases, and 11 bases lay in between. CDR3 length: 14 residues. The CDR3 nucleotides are TGTGCCAGCAGTTACGACCATTCAGCCTATGGCTACACCTTC. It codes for CASSYDHSAYGYTF.

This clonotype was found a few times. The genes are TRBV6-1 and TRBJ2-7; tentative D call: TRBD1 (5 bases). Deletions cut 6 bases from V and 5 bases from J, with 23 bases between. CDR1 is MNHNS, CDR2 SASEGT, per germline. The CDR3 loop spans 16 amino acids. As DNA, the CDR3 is TGTGCCAGCAGCCCCCAGGGCAGGGTGGGATCGGACGAGCAGTACTTC. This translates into CASSPQGRVGSDEQYF.

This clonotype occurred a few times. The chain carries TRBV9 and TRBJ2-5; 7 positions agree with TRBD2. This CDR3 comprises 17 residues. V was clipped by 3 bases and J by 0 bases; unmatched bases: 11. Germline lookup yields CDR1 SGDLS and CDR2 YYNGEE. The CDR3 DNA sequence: TGTGCCAGCAGCGCCACCATAAGCGGGACCTACCAAGAGACCCAGTACTTC. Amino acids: CASSATISGTYQETQYF.